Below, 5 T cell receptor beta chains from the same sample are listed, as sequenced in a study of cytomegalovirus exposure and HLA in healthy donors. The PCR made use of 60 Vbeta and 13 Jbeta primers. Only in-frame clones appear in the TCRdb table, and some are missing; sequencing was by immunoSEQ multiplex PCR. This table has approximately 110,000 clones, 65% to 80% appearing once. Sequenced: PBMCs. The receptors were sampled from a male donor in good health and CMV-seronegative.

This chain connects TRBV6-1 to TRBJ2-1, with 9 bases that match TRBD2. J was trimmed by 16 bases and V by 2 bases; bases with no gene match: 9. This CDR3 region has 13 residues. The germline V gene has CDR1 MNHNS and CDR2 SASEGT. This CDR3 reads CASSEQGGTSLFF. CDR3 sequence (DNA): TGTGCCAGCAGTGAACAGGGTGGGACTAGCCTCTTCTTC.

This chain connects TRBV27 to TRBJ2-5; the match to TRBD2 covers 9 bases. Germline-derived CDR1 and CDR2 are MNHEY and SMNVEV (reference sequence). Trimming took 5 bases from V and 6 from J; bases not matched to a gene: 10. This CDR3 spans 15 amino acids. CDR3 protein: CASSQWVAGVQTQYF. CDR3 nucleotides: TGTGCCAGCAGTCAATGGGTAGCGGGAGTGCAGACCCAGTACTTC.

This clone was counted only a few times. CDR3: CASSTPVSYEQYF. The DNA for the CDR3 is TGTGCCAGCTCCACTCCGGTCTCCTACGAGCAGTACTTC. The chain recombines TRBV18 with TRBJ2-7, with D hard to call. The CDR3 runs 13 residues. CDR1 KGHSH and CDR2 LQKENI come from the germline V gene. The V end was cut by 6 bases, the J end by 0 bases, with 9 bases between.

The CDR3 here is CASNGVVYGYTF. CDR3 DNA: TGTGCCAGCAACGGGGTAGTCTATGGCTACACCTTC. The chain employs TRBV28 and TRBJ1-2, with D uncertain. The CDR3 has 12 amino acids. Germline V lookup: CDR1 MDHEN, CDR2 SYDVKM. V was clipped by 7 bases and J by 4 bases, with 10 bases between them.

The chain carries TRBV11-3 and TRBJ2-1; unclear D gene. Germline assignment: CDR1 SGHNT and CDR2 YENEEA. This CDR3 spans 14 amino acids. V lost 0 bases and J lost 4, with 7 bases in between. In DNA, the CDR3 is TGTGCCAGCAGCTTAGAATCCAGATACAATGAGCAGTTCTTC. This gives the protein CASSLESRYNEQFF.